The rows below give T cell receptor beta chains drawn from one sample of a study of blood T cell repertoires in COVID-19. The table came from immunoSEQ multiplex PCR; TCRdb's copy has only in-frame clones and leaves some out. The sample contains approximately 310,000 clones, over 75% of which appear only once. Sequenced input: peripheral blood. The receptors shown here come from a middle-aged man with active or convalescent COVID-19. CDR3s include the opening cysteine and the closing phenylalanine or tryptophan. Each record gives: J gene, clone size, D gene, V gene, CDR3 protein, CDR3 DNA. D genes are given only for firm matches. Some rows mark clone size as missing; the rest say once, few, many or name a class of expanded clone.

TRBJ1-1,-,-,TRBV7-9,CASSLDRRDTEAFF,TGTGCCAGCAGCTTAGACCGCCGGGACACTGAAGCTTTCTTT
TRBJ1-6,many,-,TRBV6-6,CASIGSYNSPLHF,TGTGCCAGCATCGGCTCCTATAATTCACCCCTCCACTTT
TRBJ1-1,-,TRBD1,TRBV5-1,CASSDGGQGVGAFF,TGCGCCAGCAGCGACGGGGGACAGGGGGTAGGAGCTTTCTTT
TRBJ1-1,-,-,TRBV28,CATKGVRTLNTEAFF,TGTGCCACCAAGGGGGTCCGGACTCTGAACACTGAAGCTTTCTTT
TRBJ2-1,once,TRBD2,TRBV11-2,CASSLDGGAFNEQFF,TGTGCCAGCAGCTTAGACGGGGGGGCTTTCAATGAGCAGTTCTTC
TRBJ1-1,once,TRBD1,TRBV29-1,CSAATGDYTEAFF,TGCAGCGCTGCCACAGGGGACTACACTGAAGCTTTCTTT
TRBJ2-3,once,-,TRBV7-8,CASTPSQGSTDTQYF,TGTGCCAGCACCCCGTCACAGGGAAGCACAGATACGCAGTATTTT
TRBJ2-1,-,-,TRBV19,CASSPSSYNEQFF,TGTGCCAGTAGTCCCAGCTCCTACAATGAGCAGTTCTTC
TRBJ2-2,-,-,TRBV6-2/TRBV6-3,CASSYAGHLRDTGELFF,TGTGCCAGCAGTTACGCGGGGCATCTCCGGGACACCGGGGAGCTGTTTTTT
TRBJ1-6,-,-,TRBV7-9,CASSFGSGASPLHF,TGTGCCAGCAGTTTTGGGAGTGGTGCCTCACCCCTCCACTTT
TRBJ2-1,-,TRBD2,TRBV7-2,CATMTSGSSYNEQFF,TGTGCCACCATGACTAGCGGAAGCTCCTACAATGAGCAGTTCTTC
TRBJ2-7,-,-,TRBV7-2,CASSSEPYEQYF,TGTGCCAGCAGCTCCGAGCCCTACGAGCAGTACTTC
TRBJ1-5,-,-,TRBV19,CASTPVWASYSNQPQHF,TGTGCCAGTACCCCCGTATGGGCATCTTATAGCAATCAGCCCCAGCATTTT
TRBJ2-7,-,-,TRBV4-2,CASSQRPIWQDSSYEQYF,TGTGCCAGCAGCCAACGGCCCATATGGCAGGATAGCTCCTACGAGCAGTACTTC
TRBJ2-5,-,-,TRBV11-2,CASSLMGAWQETQYF,TGTGCCAGCAGCTTAATGGGGGCGTGGCAAGAGACCCAGTACTTC
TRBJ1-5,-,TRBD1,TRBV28,CASSPPPGQGDQPQHF,TGTGCCAGCAGTCCCCCCCCGGGACAGGGGGATCAGCCCCAGCATTTT
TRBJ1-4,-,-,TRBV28,CASSSSGAGNEKLFF,TGTGCCAGCAGTTCATCAGGGGCGGGTAATGAAAAACTGTTTTTT
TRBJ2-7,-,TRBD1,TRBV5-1,CASSLDGRGLYEQYF,TGCGCCAGCAGCCTGGATGGCAGGGGGCTGTACGAGCAGTACTTC
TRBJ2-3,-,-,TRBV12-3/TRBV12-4,CASSFQGDTQYF,TGTGCCAGCAGTTTTCAGGGAGATACGCAGTATTTT
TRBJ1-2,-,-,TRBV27,CASSLMGADGYTF,TGTGCCAGCAGTTTAATGGGGGCGGATGGCTACACCTTC
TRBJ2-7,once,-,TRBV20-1,CSAPENYEQYF,TGCAGTGCCCCTGAGAACTACGAGCAGTACTTC
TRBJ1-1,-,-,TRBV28,CASQGDTEAFF,TGTGCCAGCCAGGGTGATACTGAAGCTTTCTTT
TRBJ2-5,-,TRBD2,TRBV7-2,CASSPSGGAKEYF,TGTGCCAGCAGCCCTAGCGGGGGGGCGAAGGAGTACTTC
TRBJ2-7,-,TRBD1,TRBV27,CASSSGTGGYEQYF,TGTGCCAGCAGTTCCGGGACAGGGGGCTACGAGCAGTACTTC
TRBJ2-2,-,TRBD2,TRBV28,CASSSRRGDDTGELFF,TGTGCCAGCAGTTCCCGTCGGGGGGACGACACCGGGGAGCTGTTTTTT
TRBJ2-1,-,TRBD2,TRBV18,CASSPRTLSGASYNEQFF,TGTGCCAGCTCACCACGGACCCTTAGCGGGGCTTCCTACAATGAGCAGTTCTTC
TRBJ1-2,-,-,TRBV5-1,CASSLGDSSYTF,TGCGCCAGCAGCTTGGGCGACAGTAGCTACACCTTC
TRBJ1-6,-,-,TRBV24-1,CATKVVEFVSPLHF,TGTGCCACCAAAGTCGTCGAGTTTGTTTCACCCCTCCACTTT
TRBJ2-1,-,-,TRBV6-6,CASRNNVETGEQFF,TGTGCCAGCAGGAATAATGTAGAGACAGGTGAGCAGTTCTTC
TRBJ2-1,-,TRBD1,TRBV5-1,CASSFGQGWNNEQFF,TGCGCCAGCAGCTTCGGACAGGGTTGGAACAATGAGCAGTTCTTC
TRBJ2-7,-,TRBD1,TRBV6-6,CATYPGQGYEQYF,TGTGCCACCTACCCCGGACAGGGCTACGAGCAGTACTTC
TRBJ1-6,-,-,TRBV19,CASGIQGSYNSPLHF,TGTGCCAGTGGGATTCAGGGGTCCTATAATTCACCCCTCCACTTT
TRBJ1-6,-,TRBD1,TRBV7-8,CASSPRQGFNNSPLHF,TGTGCCAGCAGCCCCCGACAGGGGTTCAATAATTCACCCCTCCACTTT
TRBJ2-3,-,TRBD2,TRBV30,CAWSEGGGASDTQYF,TGTGCCTGGAGTGAAGGCGGGGGGGCCTCAGATACGCAGTATTTT
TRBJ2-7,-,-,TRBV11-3,CASSLDSLNSGEIDSYEQYF,TGTGCCAGCAGCTTAGACTCCCTGAATAGCGGAGAAATAGACTCCTACGAGCAGTACTTC
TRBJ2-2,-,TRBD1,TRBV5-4,CASSTVPGQVRTGELFF,TGTGCCAGCAGCACAGTACCGGGACAGGTCCGCACCGGGGAGCTGTTTTTT
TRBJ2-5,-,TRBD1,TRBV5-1,CASSPDIGTGVGETQYF,TGCGCCAGCAGCCCCGACATAGGGACAGGGGTTGGAGAGACCCAGTACTTC
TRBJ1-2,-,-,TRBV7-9,CASSFDRSHGYTF,TGTGCCAGCAGCTTCGACAGGTCCCATGGCTACACCTTC
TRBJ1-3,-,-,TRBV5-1,CASSNTGGDTIYF,TGCGCCAGCAGCAACACGGGGGGCGACACCATATATTTT
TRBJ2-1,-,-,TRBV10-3,CAISGRQEPTYNEQFF,TGTGCCATCAGTGGGCGACAGGAGCCGACCTACAATGAGCAGTTCTTC
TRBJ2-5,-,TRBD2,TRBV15,CATSREPSGQETQYF,TGTGCCACCAGCAGAGAACCTAGCGGACAAGAGACCCAGTACTTC
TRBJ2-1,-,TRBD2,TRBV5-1,CASSSTSGGPGEQFF,TGCGCCAGCAGCTCGACTAGCGGGGGACCGGGGGAGCAGTTCTTC
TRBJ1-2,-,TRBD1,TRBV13,CASSSGQSHGYTF,TGTGCCAGCAGCTCGGGACAGTCCCATGGCTACACCTTC
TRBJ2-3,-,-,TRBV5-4,CASSLRGITDTQYF,TGTGCCAGCAGCTTGAGGGGAATCACAGATACGCAGTATTTT
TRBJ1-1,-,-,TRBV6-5,CASSYSFVNTEAFF,TGTGCCAGCAGTTACTCCTTTGTGAACACTGAAGCTTTCTTT
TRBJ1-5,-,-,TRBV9,CASTTTTGIQPQHF,TGTGCCAGCACAACGACCACAGGGATCCAACCCCAGCATTTT
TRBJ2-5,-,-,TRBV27,CASSPRGAGETQYF,TGTGCCAGCAGTCCCCGGGGGGCGGGGGAGACCCAGTACTTC
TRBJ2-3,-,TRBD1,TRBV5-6,CASSSMTGTRTDTQYF,TGTGCCAGCAGCTCCATGACAGGGACCCGCACAGATACGCAGTATTTT
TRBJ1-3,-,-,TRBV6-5,CASFQGGAGNTIYF,TGTGCCAGCTTTCAAGGGGGAGCAGGAAACACCATATATTTT
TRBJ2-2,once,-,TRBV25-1,CASSDDGTPNTGELFF,TGTGCCAGCAGTGACGACGGGACTCCGAACACCGGGGAGCTGTTTTTT
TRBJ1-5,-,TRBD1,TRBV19,CASSKDRAFNQPQHF,TGTGCCAGTAGTAAAGACAGGGCCTTCAATCAGCCCCAGCATTTT
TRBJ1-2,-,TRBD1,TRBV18,CASSPTGQGAKGYTF,TGTGCCAGCTCACCGACGGGACAGGGGGCGAAAGGCTACACCTTC
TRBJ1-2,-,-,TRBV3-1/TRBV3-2,CASSQVEVVSSRGYTF,TGTGCCAGCAGCCAGGTCGAAGTGGTTTCGAGTCGTGGCTACACCTTC
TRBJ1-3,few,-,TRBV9,CASSVSFPPGNTIYF,TGTGCCAGCAGCGTATCCTTTCCTCCTGGAAACACCATATATTTT
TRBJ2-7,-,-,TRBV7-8,CASSRGLTYEQYF,TGTGCCAGCAGCCGGGGCCTTACCTACGAGCAGTACTTC